These 11 T cell receptor beta chains came from one sample sequenced in a study of cytomegalovirus exposure and HLA in healthy donors. Primers included in the PCR were 60 Vbeta and 13 Jbeta primers. The assay was immunoSEQ multiplex PCR, and TCRdb's table has in-frame clones only and misses some. This repertoire shows approximately 210,000 clones, 60% to 85% found once; its top ten account for approximately 1.5%. Sequenced: PBMCs. Source of these receptors: a girl under 18 in good health and CMV-seropositive.

V and J are TRBV7-2 and TRBJ1-6; D is uncertain. From germline, CDR1 is SGHTA and CDR2 FQGNSA. The CDR3 has 16 residues. V was cut by 5 bases and J by 0 bases, with 11 bases left in between. The chain's CDR3 is CASSRAGGSYNSPLHF. The CDR3 bases are TGTGCCAGCAGCCGCGCGGGTGGCTCCTATAATTCACCCCTCCACTTT. The full variable domain, in which reference TRBV7-2 and TRBJ1-6 provide the parts outside the CDR3, is GAGVSQSPSNKVTEKGKDVELRCDPISGHTALYWYRQSLGQGLEFLIYFQGNSAPDKSGLPSDRFSAERTGGSVSTLTIQRTQQEDSAVYLCASSRAGGSYNSPLHFGNGTRLTVT.

V is TRBV19 and J is TRBJ1-2, with 10 bases identical to TRBD1. There are 14 residues in the CDR3. CDR1 and CDR2 from the germline V gene are LNHDA and SQIVND (reference sequence). V shed 6 bases, J shed 7 bases, and the junction held 8 bases outside the gene matches. The CDR3 nucleotides are TGTGCCAGTAGAAAAGACAGGGGGCGCGGTGGCTACACCTTC. Protein sequence: CASRKDRGRGGYTF.

This chain connects TRBV6-4 to TRBJ1-1; D not resolved. This CDR3 is 14 amino acids long. Trimming removed 0 bases at V and 7 bases at J, with 12 bases between. The germline CDR1 and CDR2 sequences are MRHNA and SNTAGT. The CDR3, as DNA: TGTGCCAGCAGTGACTCGAGCGCGGCTGGTGAAGCTTTCTTT. This sequence encodes CASSDSSAAGEAFF.

The chain couples TRBV9 to TRBJ2-1; 12 positions agree with TRBD2. The length of the CDR3 is 14 residues. Germline CDR1 and CDR2: SGDLS and YYNGEE. Trimming removed 3 bases from V and 10 bases from J; junction bases left unmatched: 5. The CDR3 sequence: CASSDGLAGREQFF. The CDR3 DNA sequence: TGTGCCAGCAGCGACGGACTAGCGGGAAGAGAGCAGTTCTTC.

The chain carries TRBV18 and TRBJ2-5, with 10 bases identical to TRBD2. This CDR3 has 16 amino acids. In germline, CDR1 is KGHSH, CDR2 LQKENI. V shed 7 bases, J shed 4 bases, and the junction held 12 bases outside the gene matches. In DNA, the CDR3 is TGTGCCAGCTGGCTAGCGGGGGCCGGAGAGTTAGAGACCCAGTACTTC. It yields the protein CASWLAGAGELETQYF.

This clone was seen a few times. The chain carries TRBV29-1 and TRBJ2-7; D is undetermined. The CDR3 consists of 11 residues. Trimming left V 4 bases short and J 1 base short, with 5 bases between. CDR1 and CDR2 (germline): SQVTM, ANQGSEA. The DNA for the CDR3 is TGCAGCGTTGTTAAATCCTACGAGCAGTACTTC. Translated: CSVVKSYEQYF.

This rearrangement joins TRBV27 to TRBJ2-1; perhaps TRBD2 as D (6 bases). The CDR3 consists of 12 residues. CDR1 is MNHEY, CDR2 SMNVEV, per germline (reference sequence). V lost 6 bases and J 10 bases, leaving 13 bases between the germline ends. This CDR3 reads CASSPFAGEQFF. Written as DNA, the CDR3 is TGTGCCAGCAGCCCCTTTGCGGGGGAGCAGTTCTTC.

V is TRBV11-2 and J is TRBJ1-4; perhaps TRBD1 as D (5 bases). CDR3 length: 16 amino acids. Between the trimmed V and J ends, which lost 5 bases and 5 bases, there was a span of 18 bases. Germline V gives CDR1 SGHAT, CDR2 FQNNGV. CDR3 DNA sequence: TGTGCCAGCAGCCTCCACTATGACAGAGCCAATGAAAAACTGTTTTTT. Encoded protein: CASSLHYDRANEKLFF.

This clone turned up a few times. The chain employs TRBV7-6 and TRBJ2-7; 7 bases align to TRBD1. The V and J ends lost 5 bases and 0 bases, in that order; junction bases with no gene match: 4. The CDR3 runs to 14 residues. The V gene's germline CDR1 is SGHVS and CDR2 FNYEAQ. CDR3 in DNA: TGTGCCAGCAGCCCCCGGGACAGCTCCTACGAGCAGTACTTC. This encodes CASSPRDSSYEQYF.

In its sample, this clone was seen once. The rearrangement joins TRBV5-6 to TRBJ2-5; 8 bases agree with TRBD2. Germline CDR1 is SGHDT and CDR2 is YYEEEE. After removal of 4 bases from V and 5 bases from J, the junction contained 13 bases not matched to a gene. CDR3 length: 16 residues. CDR3 in DNA: TGTGCCAGCAGCCAGCTGGTGCGGGGGGCGGGGGAGACCCAGTACTTC. Amino acid sequence: CASSQLVRGAGETQYF.

The chain has TRBV4-2 and TRBJ1-2, with TRBD1 matching over 8 bases. The CDR3 has 18 amino acids. Germline V gene data show CDR1 as LGHNA and CDR2 as YNFKEQ. With 3 bases clipped from V and 4 bases from J, the junction kept 16 bases outside the gene matches. CDR3 protein: CASSQLHTGQAFIYGYTF. The CDR3 DNA follows: TGTGCCAGCAGCCAGTTACACACGGGACAGGCTTTTATCTATGGCTACACCTTC.